Listed below are T cell receptor beta chains from one sample, sequenced in a study of blood T cell repertoires in COVID-19. TCRdb's table, derived via immunoSEQ multiplex PCR, lists solely in-frame clones and lacks some. The sample records some 150,000 clones, 85% being singletons. The sequencing input was peripheral blood. These receptors were collected from a human donor with acute or convalescent COVID-19. The donor label of this sample is uncertain. Each CDR3 is given with its conserved first and last residue. Fields, in order: clone size, J gene, V gene, D gene, CDR3 protein, CDR3 DNA. The D gene is left open where the match is weak. Only some rows state a clone size, as once, few, many or a class for expanded clones.

once,TRBJ1-6,TRBV28,.,CASSLETGSSYNSPLHF,TGTGCCAGCAGTTTAGAGACAGGCAGCTCCTATAATTCACCCCTCCACTTT
.,TRBJ1-1,TRBV19,.,CASRLAGEAFF,TGTGCCAGTAGGTTGGCGGGTGAAGCTTTCTTT
.,TRBJ1-2,TRBV4-3,TRBD1,CASSLGTGNAHGYTF,TGCGCCAGCAGCCTAGGGACAGGGAATGCCCATGGCTACACCTTC
.,TRBJ1-4,TRBV4-2,.,CASSEYLDRGEKLFF,TGTGCCAGCAGCGAGTACCTGGACCGGGGTGAAAAACTGTTTTTT
once,TRBJ2-1,TRBV19,.,CASSGGSSYNEQFF,TGTGCCAGTAGTGGTGGGAGCTCCTACAATGAGCAGTTCTTC
.,TRBJ2-1,TRBV11-2,.,CASSLVREQFF,TGTGCCAGCAGCTTAGTTCGGGAGCAGTTCTTC
.,TRBJ2-1,TRBV24-1,.,CATSDGGKDEQFF,TGTGCCACCAGTGATGGAGGAAAGGATGAGCAGTTCTTC
.,TRBJ2-3,TRBV11-2,TRBD1,CASSSGQVEDTQYF,TGTGCCAGCAGTTCGGGACAGGTCGAAGATACGCAGTATTTT
.,TRBJ1-5,TRBV27,.,CASSSSGVGNNQPQHF,TGTGCCAGCAGTTCCTCAGGGGTTGGAAACAATCAGCCCCAGCATTTT
.,TRBJ2-5,TRBV10-3,TRBD1,CASGTGETQYF,TGTGCCAGTGGGACAGGAGAGACCCAGTACTTC
once,TRBJ1-6,TRBV7-2,.,CASSLVGRAKVFGNSPLHF,TGTGCCAGCAGCTTAGTGGGCAGGGCAAAAGTCTTTGGGAATTCACCCCTCCACTTT
.,TRBJ1-2,TRBV5-1,.,CASSSDLEGYGYTF,TGCGCCAGCAGCTCTGACCTAGAGGGCTATGGCTACACCTTC
once,TRBJ2-3,TRBV27,.,CASSLSVGGGDTQYF,TGTGCCAGCAGTTTATCGGTGGGGGGGGGCGATACGCAGTATTTT
.,TRBJ2-1,TRBV25-1,TRBD1,CASSGSPGQRTYNEQFF,TGTGCCAGCAGTGGATCCCCGGGACAGAGAACCTACAATGAGCAGTTCTTC
.,TRBJ1-2,TRBV6-5,.,CASMTVDGYTF,TGTGCCAGCATGACAGTAGACGGCTACACCTTC
.,TRBJ1-1,TRBV7-3,.,CASSLTPSTEAFF,TGTGCCAGCAGCTTAACCCCCAGCACTGAAGCTTTCTTT
.,TRBJ1-1,TRBV29-1,TRBD1,CSVAQGIEAFF,TGCAGCGTTGCACAGGGGATTGAAGCTTTCTTT
.,TRBJ1-2,TRBV7-6,TRBD1,CASSSTPGQGRGYTF,TGTGCCAGCAGCTCGACCCCCGGACAGGGGCGTGGCTACACCTTC
.,TRBJ2-1,TRBV20-1,.,CSASLVYNEQFF,TGCAGTGCTAGTTTAGTTTACAATGAGCAGTTCTTC
.,TRBJ2-7,TRBV28,.,CASSQYNYEQYF,TGTGCCAGCAGCCAATACAACTACGAGCAGTACTTC
.,TRBJ2-7,TRBV6-5,TRBD1,CASSRLTGGINEQYF,TGTGCCAGCAGTAGGTTGACAGGGGGTATCAACGAGCAGTACTTC
.,TRBJ1-3,TRBV4-1,.,CASGPTVTGNTIYF,TGCGCCAGCGGTCCGACAGTAACTGGAAACACCATATATTTT
.,TRBJ1-1,TRBV6-2/TRBV6-3,TRBD1,CASSQQGVRTEAFF,TGTGCCAGCAGTCAACAGGGGGTTCGCACTGAAGCTTTCTTT
.,TRBJ1-2,TRBV3-1/TRBV3-2,.,CASSQDRRRANYGYTF,TGTGCCAGCAGCCAAGATCGTCGGCGGGCTAACTATGGCTACACCTTC
.,TRBJ1-1,TRBV2,TRBD1,CASRRDQGANTEAFF,TGTGCCAGCAGAAGAGACCAGGGGGCGAACACTGAAGCTTTCTTT
few,TRBJ2-1,TRBV2,.,CASSEAPGAYNEQFF,TGTGCCAGCAGTGAAGCGCCGGGGGCCTACAATGAGCAGTTCTTC
.,TRBJ1-1,TRBV6-5,TRBD1,CASSRNRGNTEAFF,TGTGCCAGCAGCCGGAACAGGGGCAACACTGAAGCTTTCTTT
.,TRBJ1-4,TRBV4-2,.,CASSLSPGTANEKLFF,TGTGCCAGCAGCCTCTCTCCAGGAACAGCTAATGAAAAACTGTTTTTT
.,TRBJ1-2,TRBV5-1,.,CASSLFDSYNYGYTF,TGCGCCAGCAGCTTGTTTGACAGTTATAACTATGGCTACACCTTC
.,TRBJ2-3,TRBV7-7,TRBD1,CASSRDRGADTQYF,TGTGCTAGCAGCCGGGACAGGGGTGCGGATACGCAGTATTTT
.,TRBJ1-5,TRBV5-1,TRBD1,CASSFTGDGTQPQHF,TGCGCCAGCAGCTTTACAGGGGACGGAACTCAGCCCCAGCATTTT